Here is one T cell receptor (beta chain) with its context. Its antigen is as yet unknown. In germline, CDR1 is PRHDT, CDR2 FYEKMQ (reference sequence). The length of the CDR3 is 19 residues. Trimming removed 6 bases from V and 0 bases from J, with 24 bases in between. This sample was included in a study of T cell responses to AZD1222 COVID-19 vaccine. TCRdb's copy holds only in-frame clones and misses some; the assay was immunoSEQ multiplex PCR. The repertoire holds tens of thousands of clones, about nine tenths seen once, with less than 6% in the top ten. Study results and limitations: After the peak T cell response, and only then, were repertoires sampled.

The chain combines TRBV13 with TRBJ1-3; D not certain. This clonotype was obtained from an adult who received the AZD1222 COVID-19 vaccine. The starting material was peripheral blood, obtained 28 days after the second AZD1222 dose. The CDR3 loop reads CASREARGLGSSSGNTIYF. In nucleotides, the CDR3 is TGTGCCAGCAGAGAGGCTCGCGGCTTAGGGTCGAGCTCTGGAAACACCATATATTTT.